These 7 T cell receptor beta chains originate from one sample sequenced in a study of cytomegalovirus exposure and HLA in healthy donors. Primers for the PCR totalled 60 Vbeta and 13 Jbeta. Here immunoSEQ multiplex PCR was the method, and the copy in TCRdb shows in-frame clones only, minus some. The data contain 130,000 or so clones, more than 70% of them seen just once; the ten biggest clones take up about 3.5%. Sequencing was done on a sample of PBMCs. These receptors came from a man aged 35 to 55 in good health and CMV-seronegative.

The CDR3 is CASKPGHLSGNTIYF. CDR3 in DNA: TGTGCCAGCAAGCCGGGACACCTCTCTGGAAACACCATATATTTT. The chain is built from TRBV28 and TRBJ1-3; maybe TRBD1 (6 bases). Trimming cost V 7 bases and J 0 bases, with 13 bases left between them. The CDR3 has 15 residues. Germline assignment: CDR1 MDHEN and CDR2 SYDVKM.

The chain uses TRBV28 and TRBJ1-2; a weak D match, TRBD1 (6 bases). The CDR3 totals 13 residues. V gave up 6 bases and J gave up 7 bases, with 15 bases separating them. Germline V gene data show CDR1 as MDHEN and CDR2 as SYDVKM. The DNA of the CDR3 is TGTGCCAGCAGCCTCACTGGGGACACTGGCTACACCTTC. Encoded protein: CASSLTGDTGYTF.

The chain joins TRBV11-1 to TRBJ1-2, with 7 bases matching TRBD1. The CDR3 length is 14 residues. V lost 3 bases to trimming and J lost 6 bases; unmatched junction nucleotides: 7. Germline CDR1 is SGHAT and CDR2 is FQDESV (reference sequence). The CDR3 sequence: CASSLGQQKHGYTF. As DNA, the CDR3 is TGTGCCAGCAGCTTGGGACAGCAGAAACATGGCTACACCTTC.

As concerns this clone: Other nucleotide sequences in the sample specify the same CDR3. This chain joins TRBV5-1 and TRBJ2-5; TRBD2 might be the D (6 bases). The V gene lost 2 bases and the J gene lost 5 bases, with 10 bases spanning the gap. The CDR3 totals 13 residues. Germline V gene lookup returns CDR1 SGHRS and CDR2 YFSETQ. CDR3 sequence reads: CASSFNGGETQYF. The CDR3 DNA follows: TGCGCCAGCAGCTTCAATGGAGGGGAGACCCAGTACTTC. The variable domain in full, completed from reference TRBV5-1 and TRBJ2-5, reads KAGVTQTPRYLIKTRGQQVTLSCSPISGHRSVSWYQQTPGQGLQFLFEYFSETQRNKGNFPGRFSGRQFSNSRSEMNVSTLELGDSALYLCASSFNGGETQYFGPGTRLLVL.

The V call is TRBV7-9, the J call TRBJ2-7, with 9 bases lining up with TRBD1. V lost 4 bases, J lost 5 bases, and 3 bases stayed unmatched. This CDR3 has 13 residues. CDR1 is SEHNR and CDR2 is FQNEAQ in the germline V gene (reference sequence). This chain's CDR3 is CASSSTGGDEQYF. As DNA, the CDR3 is TGTGCCAGCAGCTCCACAGGGGGCGACGAGCAGTACTTC. Full variable domain (missing parts from reference TRBV7-9 and TRBJ2-7): DTGVSQNPRHKITKRGQNVTFRCDPISEHNRLYWYRQTLGQGPEFLTYFQNEAQLEKSRLLSDRFSAERPKGSFSTLEIQRTEQGDSAMYLCASSSTGGDEQYFGPGTRLTVT.

The chain couples TRBV11-2 to TRBJ1-1; 7 bases align to TRBD1. The CDR3 has 15 amino acids. V lost 5 bases and J lost 3; bases outside the gene matches: 9. CDR1 is SGHAT, CDR2 FQNNGV, per germline. The chain's CDR3 is CASSPHITGDTEAFF. Written as DNA, the CDR3 is TGTGCCAGCAGCCCCCATATAACAGGGGACACTGAAGCTTTCTTT.

The V gene is TRBV4-1, the J gene TRBJ2-1, with no clear D. Germline V gene lookup returns CDR1 MGHRA and CDR2 YSYEKL. The germline V and J ends were trimmed by 4 bases and 9 bases, with 10 bases remaining between them. The CDR3 loop spans 12 amino acids. The chain's CDR3 is CASSPGSGEQFF. The CDR3 nucleotides are TGCGCCAGCAGCCCCGGGTCGGGTGAGCAGTTCTTC.